This note documents a single TCR beta chain sequence. This sample was included in a study of identifying expanded T cells in peripheral blood. The assay was immunoSEQ multiplex PCR, and TCRdb's table has in-frame clones only and misses some. The repertoire has some 120,000 clones, roughly 84% of them found once; the top ten carry about 3.1%. The CDR3 loop spans 14 amino acids. CDR1 SGHVS and CDR2 FQNEAQ come from the germline V gene. V shed 5 bases and J shed 7 bases, with 18 bases lying between them. The chain couples TRBV7-8 to TRBJ2-7; D is ambiguous. Sequenced material: blood. This clonotype was sampled from a person aged 18-69 years in good health. The CDR3: CASSPLRSLLEQYF. In nucleotides, the CDR3 is TGTGCCAGCAGCCCCTTACGGTCCCTACTAGAGCAGTACTTC. Full variable domain (outside the CDR3, taken from reference TRBV7-8 and TRBJ2-7): GAGVSQSPRYKVAKRGQDVALRCDPISGHVSLFWYQQALGQGPEFLTYFQNEAQLDKSGLPSDRFFAERPEGSVSTLKIQRTQQEDSAVYLCASSPLRSLLEQYFGPGTRLTVT.